These 26 T cell receptor beta chains share one sample of origin, sequenced in a study of T-cell memory formation after mild COVID-19. TCRdb reprocessed the 5' RACE reads via MiXCR and lists one record per CDR3 protein. The sample includes fewer than 200,000 distinct CDR3 sequences, about 21% of them seen just once. The sequenced material came from PBMCs or a T cell subset sorted from them (not recorded which). The receptors come from an adult woman who had mild COVID-19 (a few samples of this study predate the infection). Cell type and time point are not known.

J is TRBJ2-7 and V is TRBV7-9; unclear D gene. There are 13 residues in the CDR3. CDR1 is SEHNR, CDR2 FQNEAQ, per germline (reference sequence). The ends were cut back, 0 bases at V and 4 bases at J, with 7 bases in the middle. As DNA, the CDR3 is TGTGCCAGCAGCTTAGCACCGGCTTACGAGCAGTACTTC. Translated: CASSLAPAYEQYF.

This rearrangement joins TRBV29-1 to TRBJ2-3, with D tentatively TRBD1 (6 bases). V shed 0 bases and J shed 9 bases, with 19 bases lying between them. The CDR3 has 15 residues. CDR1 SQVTM and CDR2 ANQGSEA come from the germline V gene. CDR3 region: CSVEDLVRGILTQYF. The CDR3 coding sequence is TGCAGCGTTGAAGATCTAGTCAGGGGTATTTTGACGCAGTATTTT.

Ten or more counts support this clonotype. V is TRBV6-5 and J is TRBJ2-7; tentatively, D is TRBD2 (5 bases). The CDR3 has 12 amino acids. Trimming pared 2 bases from V and 3 bases from J, leaving 5 bases between. Germline V gene sequence: CDR1 MNHEY, CDR2 SVGAGI. DNA of the CDR3: TGTGCCAGCAGTTACGAGGGCTACGAGCAGTACTTC. Protein product: CASSYEGYEQYF.

This clonotype was detected ten times or more. The chain couples TRBV7-9 to TRBJ1-6; D remains unclear. From germline, CDR1 is SEHNR and CDR2 FQNEAQ (reference sequence). Trimming took 0 bases from V and 7 from J, leaving 7 bases between them. This CDR3 comprises 14 residues. CDR3 region: CASSLALFNSPLHF. The CDR3 DNA reads TGTGCCAGCAGCTTAGCGCTATTCAATTCACCCCTCCACTTT.

The chain links TRBV7-9 to TRBJ1-1, with D possibly matching TRBD1 (5 bases). Germline V gene lookup returns CDR1 SEHNR and CDR2 FQNEAQ (reference sequence). The CDR3 totals 15 residues. Trimming left V 1 base short and J 4 bases short, with 13 bases between. CDR3 residues: CASSLDPGLGTEAFF. CDR3 bases: TGTGCCAGCAGCTTAGACCCAGGGCTGGGCACTGAAGCTTTCTTT.

The chain is built from TRBV5-1 and TRBJ1-3; TRBD1 aligns across 8 bases. The CDR3 is made up of 15 amino acids. The V gene's germline CDR1 is SGHRS and CDR2 YFSETQ. V shed 5 bases, J shed 0 bases, and the junction held 4 bases outside the gene matches. As DNA, the CDR3 is TGCGCCAGCAGAACGGACAGGGACTCTGGAAACACCATATATTTT. Protein: CASRTDRDSGNTIYF.

J is TRBJ2-7 and V is TRBV6-5; D not resolved. V lost 6 bases, J lost 3 bases, and 18 bases lay in between. This CDR3 is 15 amino acids long. The V gene's germline CDR1 is MNHEY and CDR2 SVGAGI. The DNA for the CDR3 is TGTGCCAGCAGCCGTGAAAACAATCGGAACTACGAGCAGTACTTC. This sequence encodes CASSRENNRNYEQYF.

This chain joins TRBV7-6 and TRBJ2-2; no definite D call. The CDR3 runs 13 residues. The germline V gene encodes CDR1 SGHVS and CDR2 FNYEAQ. V was pared by 1 base and J by 6 bases, with 6 bases between. This chain's CDR3 is CASSLESAGELFF. In DNA form, the CDR3 reads TGTGCCAGCAGCTTAGAGAGTGCCGGGGAGCTGTTTTTT.

This clonotype was recorded only once. The conserved phenylalanine or tryptophan normally closing the CDR3 is absent here, so this likely arose from a read error. It is unclear where the CDR3 begins or ends on the DNA, so no DNA is shown, and the CDR3 is as TCRdb lists it. This rearrangement joins TRBV6-6 to TRBJ1-1. In germline, CDR1 is MNHNY, CDR2 SVGAGI (reference sequence). Counting both end residues, the CDR3 totals 13 amino acids. The CDR3 reads CASSWEGSPEDFL.

This clonotype was picked up a small number of times. The genes are TRBV6-5 and TRBJ2-7; 8 bases are shared with TRBD1. The germline CDR1 and CDR2 sequences are MNHEY and SVGAGI. V dropped 0 bases and J dropped 1; count of bases not matched to a gene: 5. The CDR3 length is 16 residues. The DNA of the CDR3 is TGTGCCAGCAGTTACTCGGAGACAGGGGTTTCCTACGAGCAGTACTTC. It is translated as CASSYSETGVSYEQYF.

V gene TRBV12-3 or TRBV12-4 combines with J gene TRBJ2-7; 7 bases are a match to TRBD2. V dropped 7 bases and J dropped 9; count of bases not matched to a gene: 6. There are 11 residues in the CDR3. CDR3 region: CASTMGGPQYF. DNA of the CDR3: TGTGCCAGCACAATGGGAGGGCCGCAGTACTTC.

The V call is TRBV24-1, the J call TRBJ2-1; 8 nucleotides line up with TRBD1. CDR1 is KGHDR, CDR2 SFDVKD, per germline. There are 16 residues in the CDR3. The J segment lost 3 bases and the V segment lost 0 bases, leaving 3 bases of the junction unmatched. The CDR3 DNA reads TGTGCCACCAGTGATTTGGGACAGGGACACTACAATGAGCAGTTCTTC. This codes for CATSDLGQGHYNEQFF.

The table lists this clonotype with many counts. This rearrangement joins TRBV4-1 to TRBJ2-1, with no clear D. This CDR3 contains 14 residues. Germline CDR1 MGHRA, CDR2 YSYEKL. Trimming stripped 0 bases from V and 6 bases from J, with 9 bases between. The CDR3 spells CASSQEVPSNEQFF. The DNA for the CDR3 is TGCGCCAGCAGCCAAGAGGTCCCCAGCAATGAGCAGTTCTTC.

This clonotype showed up many times. The chain is built from TRBV6-4 and TRBJ2-5, with TRBD1 as a possible D gene (6 bases). Germline CDR1 MRHNA, CDR2 SNTAGT. The CDR3 is made up of 15 amino acids. Trimming took 0 bases from V and 2 from J, leaving 10 bases between them. For the CDR3, the DNA is TGTGCCAGCAGTGACTCAGGGGGACCACAAGAGACCCAGTACTTC. Amino acids: CASSDSGGPQETQYF.

This clonotype was seen only a few times. The rearrangement joins TRBV7-9 to TRBJ1-2; 8 nucleotides agree with TRBD1. V lost 4 bases, J lost 8 bases, and 9 bases stayed unmatched. The CDR3 runs 14 residues. Germline CDR1 reads SEHNR; CDR2 reads FQNEAQ (reference sequence). Here the CDR3 reads CASSSDREGVGYTF. The DNA of the CDR3 is TGTGCCAGCAGCTCGGACAGGGAAGGGGTCGGCTACACCTTC. Full variable domain (remainder filled in from reference TRBV7-9 and TRBJ1-2): DTGVSQNPRHKITKRGQNVTFRCDPISEHNRLYWYRQTLGQGPEFLTYFQNEAQLEKSRLLSDRFSAERPKGSFSTLEIQRTEQGDSAMYLCASSSDREGVGYTFGSGTRLTVV.

The genes are TRBV15 and TRBJ2-5; D unclear. V was clipped by 9 bases and J by 5 bases, with 10 bases between them. Germline V CDR1 and CDR2: LNHNV, YYDKDF (reference sequence). This CDR3 comprises 11 residues. The CDR3 region is CATGYLETQYF. The DNA for the CDR3 is TGTGCCACAGGCTACCTGGAGACCCAGTACTTC.

This chain's CDR3 is CASSFQGAREAFF. CDR3 coding DNA: TGTGCCAGCAGCTTCCAGGGGGCCAGAGAAGCTTTCTTT. This chain joins TRBV7-9 and TRBJ1-1, with 8 bases matching TRBD1. The junction had 5 bases not matched to a gene; V was cut back by 3 bases and J by 8 bases. The CDR3 covers 13 residues. Looked up from germline, CDR1 is SEHNR and CDR2 is FQNEAQ (reference sequence).

This clonotype has only a few counts. V usage is TRBV11-2 and J usage is TRBJ2-3, with TRBD2 identical over 8 bases. V shed 4 bases and J 2 bases; nucleotides not matched to a gene: 17. CDR3 length: 19 amino acids. CDR1 and CDR2 from the germline V gene are SGHAT and FQNNGV. The CDR3 nucleotides read TGTGCCAGCAGCTCGACTAGCGCACGAGCCCTGTTTGTCACAGATACGCAGTATTTT. Residues: CASSSTSARALFVTDTQYF.

The table lists this clonotype with a few counts. The chain recombines TRBV5-1 with TRBJ2-2; D is perhaps TRBD1 (6 bases). With 0 bases removed from V and 4 bases from J, the gap between germline ends came to 13 bases. Germline V gives CDR1 SGHRS, CDR2 YFSETQ. This CDR3 is 16 amino acids long. CDR3 nucleotides: TGCGCCAGCAGCTTGGGGGACACAGGAGGCACCGGGGAGCTGTTTTTT. It codes for CASSLGDTGGTGELFF.

This clonotype was seen more than once but under ten times. The chain couples TRBV27 to TRBJ2-7; TRBD1 matches 8 bases. This CDR3 is 14 amino acids long. Germline CDR1 MNHEY, CDR2 SMNVEV (reference sequence). The trim removed 4 bases at V and 4 bases at J, leaving 6 bases unmatched. As DNA, the CDR3 is TGTGCCAGCAGTTCCGGACAGGGTTGGTACGAGCAGTACTTC. The encoded protein is CASSSGQGWYEQYF.

This chain connects TRBV20-1 to TRBJ2-1, with 7 bases matching TRBD2. CDR1 is DFQATT, CDR2 SNEGSKA, per germline (reference sequence). The CDR3 extends over 16 amino acids. Unmatched junction bases numbered 13, after V lost 1 base and J lost 7 bases. The CDR3 sequence is CSARARLALWGNEQFF. DNA for the CDR3: TGCAGTGCTAGAGCTCGACTAGCTTTGTGGGGTAATGAGCAGTTCTTC.

The chain carries TRBV5-6 and TRBJ2-7, with 8 bases aligning to TRBD1. The CDR3 length is 15 residues. V trimming: 2 bases; J trimming: 8 bases; junction bases outside the gene matches: 12. Looked up from germline, CDR1 is SGHDT and CDR2 is YYEEEE. The CDR3 here is CASSFNRGASVQQYF. The CDR3 nucleotides read TGTGCCAGCAGCTTTAACAGGGGGGCCTCTGTCCAGCAGTACTTC.

The V and J genes are TRBV6-6 and TRBJ2-7; D unclear. V gave up 2 bases and J gave up 5 bases, with 7 bases separating them. Per germline, CDR1 MNHNY and CDR2 SVGAGI (reference sequence). CDR3 size: 12 residues. The CDR3 loop is CASSYRPDEQYF. CDR3 in DNA: TGTGCCAGCAGTTACCGGCCAGACGAGCAGTACTTC.

A few counts support this clonotype. The rearrangement joins TRBV9 to TRBJ1-2, with 8 nucleotides matching TRBD1. This CDR3 has 16 residues. Germline lookup yields CDR1 SGDLS and CDR2 YYNGEE. The V and J ends lost 0 bases and 4 bases, in that order; junction bases with no gene match: 8. In nucleotides, the CDR3 is TGTGCCAGCAGCGTAGCTTGGGGACAGGATGCCTATGGCTACACCTTC. Protein product: CASSVAWGQDAYGYTF.

This clonotype showed up just a few times. The chain joins TRBV13 to TRBJ1-1; D possibly corresponds to TRBD1 (5 bases). Per the germline V gene, CDR1 is PRHDT and CDR2 is FYEKMQ (reference sequence). The CDR3 consists of 15 residues. Between the trimmed V and J ends, which lost 1 base and 1 base, there was a span of 10 bases. CDR3 DNA sequence: TGTGCCAGCAGCTTAGTAGGCAGGGAGAACACTGAAGCTTTCTTT. Its translation: CASSLVGRENTEAFF. Supplemented by reference TRBV13 and TRBJ1-1, the full variable domain reads AAGVIQSPRHLIKEKRETATLKCYPIPRHDTVYWYQQGPGQDPQFLISFYEKMQSDKGSIPDRFSAQQFSDYHSELNMSSLELGDSALYFCASSLVGRENTEAFFGQGTRLTVV.

The V and J genes are TRBV3-1 and TRBJ1-1; D call uncertain. The CDR3 runs to 16 residues. With 6 bases removed from V and 1 base from J, the gap between germline ends came to 18 bases. Germline loops: CDR1 LGHDT, CDR2 YNNKEL (reference sequence). The DNA of the CDR3 is TGTGCCAGCAGTAATTCTCGGATCGGGCCGAACACTGAAGCTTTCTTT. It specifies CASSNSRIGPNTEAFF.